This T cell receptor beta chain was identified in a study of blood T cell repertoires in COVID-19. In the study overall: COVID-19 samples, acute and convalescent, were from the United States, Italy and Spain.

CDR3 size: 13 residues. In germline, CDR1 is MNHEY, CDR2 SMNVEV (reference sequence). Between the trimmed V and J ends, which lost 6 bases and 6 bases, there was a span of 15 bases. The authors' processing: Scientists estimated how many nucleated cells there were by amplifying reference gene primers. Profiled with immunoSEQ multiplex PCR; TCRdb holds only in-frame clones, not every one. That table is the source of V, J and clone size, and D and trimming were worked out from the DNA. The sample carries tens of thousands of clones, 90% to 95% recorded once. The sequenced sample consisted of peripheral blood. This clonotype was obtained from a human donor in a cohort sampled during active COVID-19. The chain carries TRBV27 and TRBJ2-7; maybe TRBD2 (5 bases). This CDR3 reads CASSLGPRGEQYF. The CDR3 nucleotides are TGTGCCAGCAGCCTAGGTCCCCGGGGCGAGCAGTACTTC.